The clone carrying this TCR beta chain was seen ten or more times. Its target is not known. TCRdb reanalysed the 5' RACE reads using MiXCR and keeps one entry per CDR3 protein. The sample contains 300,000 to 350,000 distinct CDR3 sequences, about 4% of which appear only once. Per germline, CDR1 SGHRS and CDR2 YFSETQ. V lost 3 bases, J lost 4 bases, and 13 bases lay in between. This CDR3 contains 14 residues. These data originate in a study of T cells after yellow fever vaccination. Study results and limitations: The secondary response peaked faster, at day 5 versus 15, but was weaker.

The sequenced sample was PBMCs, obtained 5 days after the yellow fever booster vaccination. The chain links TRBV5-1 to TRBJ2-5; tentatively, D is TRBD1 (6 bases). The receptor was isolated from a man between 18 and 35 years old who received the YFV17D yellow fever vaccine. DNA of the CDR3: TGCGCCAGCAGCTCCTTCGGACAGACAGAGACCCAGTACTTC. Its protein product is CASSSFGQTETQYF.